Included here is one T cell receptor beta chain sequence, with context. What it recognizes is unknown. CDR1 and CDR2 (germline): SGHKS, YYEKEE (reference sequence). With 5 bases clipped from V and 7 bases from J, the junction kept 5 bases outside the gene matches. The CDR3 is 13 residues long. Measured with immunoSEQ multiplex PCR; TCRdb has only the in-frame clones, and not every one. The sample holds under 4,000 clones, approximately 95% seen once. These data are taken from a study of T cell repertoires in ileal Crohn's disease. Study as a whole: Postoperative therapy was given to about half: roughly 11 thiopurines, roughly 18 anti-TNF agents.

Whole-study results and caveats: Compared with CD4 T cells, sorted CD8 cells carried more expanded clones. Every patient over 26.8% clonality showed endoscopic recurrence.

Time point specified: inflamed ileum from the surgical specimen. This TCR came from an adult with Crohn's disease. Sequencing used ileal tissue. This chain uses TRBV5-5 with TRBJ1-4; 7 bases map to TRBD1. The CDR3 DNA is TGTGCCAGCAGTCCCAACAGGGGTGAAAAACTGTTTTTT. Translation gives CASSPNRGEKLFF.